The rows below give T cell receptor beta chains drawn from one sample of a study of T cells in localized non-small cell lung cancer. Produced via immunoSEQ multiplex PCR; TCRdb's table is partial and in-frame only. Among 41,000 or so clones, about nine tenths were seen once, and the ten largest hold around 2.5%. The specimen comprised peripheral blood, sampled before any cancer treatment. Receptor source: a female donor older than 55 with stage I squamous cell lung carcinoma. The CDR3 runs from the conserved cysteine through the conserved F or W. The order of the fields is J gene, clone size, D gene, V gene, CDR3 protein, CDR3 DNA. D genes are given only for firm matches. Expanded clones are given a class, and other clones once, few, many or no size at all.

TRBJ1-2 | NA | TRBD1 | TRBV19 | CASSIVTGGYGYTF | TGTGCCAGTAGTATAGTGACAGGGGGCTATGGCTACACCTTC
TRBJ1-6 | NA | NA | TRBV19 | CASSHFGGRTSLALHF | TGTGCCAGTAGTCACTTTGGGGGAAGAACCTCTTTGGCCCTCCACTTT
TRBJ2-3 | once | NA | TRBV19 | CASSRGAGRTDTQYF | TGTGCCAGTAGTAGGGGGGCGGGGCGCACAGATACGCAGTATTTT
TRBJ2-3 | NA | TRBD2 | TRBV27 | CASSFRGGRADTQYF | TGTGCCAGCAGTTTCCGGGGCGGGAGAGCAGATACGCAGTATTTT
TRBJ2-1 | once | NA | TRBV27 | CASDHVKAPVDEQFF | TGTGCCAGCGACCACGTGAAGGCCCCGGTCGATGAGCAGTTCTTC
TRBJ1-4 | NA | NA | TRBV9 | CASSGDGQREKLFF | TGTGCCAGCAGCGGAGATGGACAGCGTGAAAAACTGTTTTTT
TRBJ2-7 | NA | NA | TRBV19 | CASSIGSGRGSEQYF | TGTGCCAGTAGTATCGGTTCGGGGCGGGGATCCGAGCAGTACTTC
TRBJ2-2 | NA | TRBD2 | TRBV7-9 | CASSPLGGRTGELFF | TGTGCCAGCAGCCCGCTAGGCGGGAGAACCGGGGAGCTGTTTTTT
TRBJ1-2 | NA | TRBD1 | TRBV28 | CASYGTGDPLNYGYTF | TGTGCCAGCTATGGGACAGGTGACCCTCTCAACTATGGCTACACCTTC
TRBJ1-4 | NA | NA | TRBV7-9 | CASSLGGSGNEKLFF | TGTGCCAGCAGCTTAGGAGGATCAGGGAATGAAAAACTGTTTTTT
TRBJ2-2 | NA | NA | TRBV7-2 | CASSPPGTGELFF | TGTGCCAGCAGCCCGCCGGGCACCGGGGAGCTGTTTTTT
TRBJ2-1 | NA | TRBD2 | TRBV13 | CASSLAVAGGPYNEQFF | TGTGCCAGCAGCTTAGCGGTAGCGGGAGGGCCATACAATGAGCAGTTCTTC
TRBJ2-7 | NA | NA | TRBV19 | CASSIATVKTYEQYF | TGTGCCAGTAGTATCGCGACTGTGAAAACCTACGAGCAGTACTTC
TRBJ2-7 | NA | TRBD1 | TRBV6-6 | CASSLGQGGNEQYF | TGTGCCAGCAGTCTCGGACAGGGAGGCAACGAGCAGTACTTC
TRBJ2-1 | NA | NA | TRBV6-5 | CASSPSGDYNEQFF | TGTGCCAGCAGCCCTAGTGGAGACTACAATGAGCAGTTCTTC
TRBJ2-5 | NA | NA | TRBV30 | CAWSPGLRVGETQYF | TGTGCCTGGAGTCCGGGTCTCAGAGTGGGAGAGACCCAGTACTTC
TRBJ2-3 | NA | TRBD1 | TRBV4-1 | CASSQDPSGGYGGTDTQYF | TGCGCCAGCAGCCAAGATCCTTCAGGGGGATATGGGGGCACAGATACGCAGTATTTT
TRBJ2-1 | few | TRBD2 | TRBV30 | CAWSVPRGVAGRNEQFF | TGTGCCTGGAGTGTACCCCGGGGGGTAGCGGGGAGGAATGAGCAGTTCTTC
TRBJ2-2 | NA | TRBD2 | TRBV27 | CASTRLTSGNTGELFF | TGTGCCAGCACACGCCTTACTAGCGGGAACACCGGGGAGCTGTTTTTT
TRBJ2-3 | NA | TRBD1 | TRBV7-3 | CASSPTGSDTQYF | TGTGCCAGCAGCCCGACAGGGTCAGATACGCAGTATTTT
TRBJ2-6 | few | NA | TRBV4-3 | CASSQEIAQSGANVLTF | TGCGCCAGCAGCCAAGAGATAGCACAGTCTGGGGCCAACGTCCTGACTTTC
TRBJ1-5 | NA | NA | TRBV9 | CASSVDPTANQPQHF | TGTGCCAGCAGCGTAGATCCGACAGCGAATCAGCCCCAGCATTTT
TRBJ2-2 | NA | NA | TRBV2 | CASSDTYRNTGELFF | TGTGCCAGCAGTGATACTTACAGGAACACCGGGGAGCTGTTTTTT
TRBJ1-2 | NA | NA | TRBV9 | CASSDDRDHYGYTF | TGTGCCAGCAGCGACGACAGAGATCACTATGGCTACACCTTC
TRBJ2-1 | NA | TRBD2 | TRBV4-3 | CASSLTSGAYNEQFF | TGCGCCAGCAGCCTGACTAGCGGGGCCTACAATGAGCAGTTCTTC
TRBJ2-1 | NA | TRBD1 | TRBV19 | CASSLRDRRDNEQFF | TGTGCCAGTAGTCTCCGGGACAGGCGGGACAATGAGCAGTTCTTC
TRBJ2-2 | NA | NA | TRBV29-1 | CSVFTNTGELFF | TGCAGCGTTTTCACAAACACCGGGGAGCTGTTTTTT
TRBJ2-7 | NA | TRBD2 | TRBV4-2 | CASSGTSGRAAYEQYF | TGTGCCAGCAGCGGGACTAGCGGGAGGGCCGCCTACGAGCAGTACTTC
TRBJ2-5 | NA | NA | TRBV19 | CASSMHTQETQYF | TGTGCCAGTAGTATGCACACCCAAGAGACCCAGTACTTC